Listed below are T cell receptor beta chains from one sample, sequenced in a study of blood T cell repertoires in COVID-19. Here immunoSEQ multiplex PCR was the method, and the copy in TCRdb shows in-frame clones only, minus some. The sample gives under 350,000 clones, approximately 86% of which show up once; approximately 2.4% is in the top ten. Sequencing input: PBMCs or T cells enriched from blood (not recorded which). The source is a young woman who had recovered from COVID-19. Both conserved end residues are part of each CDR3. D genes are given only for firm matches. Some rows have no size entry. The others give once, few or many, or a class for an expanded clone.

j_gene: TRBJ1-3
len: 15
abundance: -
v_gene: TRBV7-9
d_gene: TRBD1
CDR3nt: TGTGCCAGCAGCTGGGGACAGACCTCTGGAAACACCATATATTTT
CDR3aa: CASSWGQTSGNTIYF

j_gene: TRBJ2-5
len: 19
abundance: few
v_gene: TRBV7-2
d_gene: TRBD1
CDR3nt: TGTGCCAGCAGGAACAAAGGGACAGGGAACCACCCTACACAAGAGACCCAGTACTTC
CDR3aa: CASRNKGTGNHPTQETQYF

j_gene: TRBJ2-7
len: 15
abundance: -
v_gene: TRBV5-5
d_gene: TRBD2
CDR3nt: TGTGCCAGCAGCTTGTGTCCAGCGGGAGTGTACGAGCAGTACTTC
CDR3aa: CASSLCPAGVYEQYF

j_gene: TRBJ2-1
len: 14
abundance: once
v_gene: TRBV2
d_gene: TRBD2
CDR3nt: TGTGCCATCGAGGGAGGGTTCGTGGACAATGAGCAGTTCTTC
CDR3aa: CAIEGGFVDNEQFF

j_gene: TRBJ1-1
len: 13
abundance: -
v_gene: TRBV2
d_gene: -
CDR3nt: TGTGCCAGCAGTGGAACGGGAGTTACTGAAGCTTTCTTT
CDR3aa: CASSGTGVTEAFF

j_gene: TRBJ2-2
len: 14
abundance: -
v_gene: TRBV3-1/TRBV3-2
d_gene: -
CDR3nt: TGTGCCAGCAGCCTGGGGGCCGGCACCGGGGAGCTGTTTTTT
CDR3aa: CASSLGAGTGELFF

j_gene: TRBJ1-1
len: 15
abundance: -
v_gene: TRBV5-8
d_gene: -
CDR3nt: TGTGCCAGCAGCTTGGACGGAGGGCTTAACACTGAAGCTTTCTTT
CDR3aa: CASSLDGGLNTEAFF

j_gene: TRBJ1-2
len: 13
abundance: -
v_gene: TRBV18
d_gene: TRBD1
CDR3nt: TGTGCCAGCTCGTCCCGGGACAGGGCCCCCTCCACCTTC
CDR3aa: CASSSRDRAPSTF

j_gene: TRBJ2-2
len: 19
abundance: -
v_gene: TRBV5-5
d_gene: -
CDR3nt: TGTGCCAGCAGCTTGGTCGGCTTCAGGCCAAACCCGAACACCGGGGAGCTGTTTTTT
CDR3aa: CASSLVGFRPNPNTGELFF

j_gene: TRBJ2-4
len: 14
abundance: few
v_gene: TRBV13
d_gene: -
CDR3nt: TGTGCCAGCAGTCGGACGGGAGTGGCGAACATTCAGTACTTC
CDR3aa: CASSRTGVANIQYF

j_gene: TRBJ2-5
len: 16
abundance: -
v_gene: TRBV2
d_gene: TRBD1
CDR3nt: TGTGCCAGCAGTCTCGCCACACCCAGGGGGCAGCAGACCCAGTACTTC
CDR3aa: CASSLATPRGQQTQYF

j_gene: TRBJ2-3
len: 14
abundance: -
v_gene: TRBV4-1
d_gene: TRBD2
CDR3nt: TGCGCCAGCAGCGCTAGCGGGGTAATAGATACGCAGTATTTT
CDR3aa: CASSASGVIDTQYF

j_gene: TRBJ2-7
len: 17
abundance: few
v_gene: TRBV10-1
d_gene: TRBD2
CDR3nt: TGCGCCAGCAGTGAGAGGGGACTAGCGACAAGTTCCTACGAGCAGTACTTC
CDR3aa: CASSERGLATSSYEQYF

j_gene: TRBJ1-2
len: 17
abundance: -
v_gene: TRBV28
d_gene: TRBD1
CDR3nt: TGTGCCAGCAGTTTAGGGGACAGGGGGACCCTTCGGTATGGCTACACCTTC
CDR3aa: CASSLGDRGTLRYGYTF

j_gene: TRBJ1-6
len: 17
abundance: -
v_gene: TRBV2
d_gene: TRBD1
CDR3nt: TGTGCCAGCAGTCTCCGGGACAGGATAACCTATAATTCACCCCTCCACTTT
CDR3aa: CASSLRDRITYNSPLHF

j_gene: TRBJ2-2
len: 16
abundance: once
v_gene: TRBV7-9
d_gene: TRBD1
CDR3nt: TGTGCCAGCAGCTTAGCCCGGACAGGGGGTGCCGGGGAGCTGTTTTTT
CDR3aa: CASSLARTGGAGELFF

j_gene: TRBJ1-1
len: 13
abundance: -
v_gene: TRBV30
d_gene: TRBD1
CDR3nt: TGTGCCTGGATGGGACAGGGGACGTCTGAAGCTTTCTTT
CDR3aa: CAWMGQGTSEAFF

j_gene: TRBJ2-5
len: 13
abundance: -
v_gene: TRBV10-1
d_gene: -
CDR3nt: TGCGCCAGCAGTGCCCAGGGTCGGGAGACCCAGTACTTC
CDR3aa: CASSAQGRETQYF

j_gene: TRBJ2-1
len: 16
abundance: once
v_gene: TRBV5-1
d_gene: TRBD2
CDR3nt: TGCGCCAGCAGCCCGGGGACTACCCAGGATTACAATGAGCAGTTCTTC
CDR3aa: CASSPGTTQDYNEQFF

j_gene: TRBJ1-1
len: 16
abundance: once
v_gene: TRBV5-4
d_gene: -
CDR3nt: TGTGCCAGCAGCTTGGTAGCGGGGAGTGGGGACACTGAAGCTTTCTTT
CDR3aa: CASSLVAGSGDTEAFF

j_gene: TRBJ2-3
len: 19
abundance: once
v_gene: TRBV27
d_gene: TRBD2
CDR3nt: TGTGCCAGCAGTAGAACTCATTTCGGACTAGCGGGGAACACAGATACGCAGTATTTT
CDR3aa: CASSRTHFGLAGNTDTQYF

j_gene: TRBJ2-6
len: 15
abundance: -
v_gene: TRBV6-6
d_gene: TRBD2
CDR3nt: TGTGCCAGCAGCTCCGGGGGGTCTGGGGCCAACGTCCTGACTTTC
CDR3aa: CASSSGGSGANVLTF

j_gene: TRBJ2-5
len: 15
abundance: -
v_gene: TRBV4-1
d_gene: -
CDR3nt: TGCGCCAGCAGCCATTTAACAGAACGCCAAGAGACCCAGTACTTC
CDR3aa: CASSHLTERQETQYF

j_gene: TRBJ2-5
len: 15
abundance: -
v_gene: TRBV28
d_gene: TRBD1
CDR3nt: TGTGCCAGCAGTCCGCCTGGGACAGGGGGTGAGACCCAGTACTTC
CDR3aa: CASSPPGTGGETQYF

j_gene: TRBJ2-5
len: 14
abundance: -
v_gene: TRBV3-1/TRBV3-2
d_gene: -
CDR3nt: TGTGCCAGCAGCCCGGGACATTTCCAAGAGACCCAGTACTTC
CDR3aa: CASSPGHFQETQYF

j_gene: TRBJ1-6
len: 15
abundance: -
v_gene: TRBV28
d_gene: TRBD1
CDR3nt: TGTGCCAGCAGTCCCGGGACAGGCCCCAATTCACCCCTCCACTTT
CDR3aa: CASSPGTGPNSPLHF